The next 20 T cell receptor beta chains were all read from a single sample in a study of T-cell reconstitution after alpha-beta-depleted transplantation in children. It was with unique molecular identifiers that the TCRbeta library was prepared. TCRdb used MiXCR to reprocess the PCR reads, holding one entry per CDR3 protein. The sample has hundreds of thousands of distinct CDR3 sequences; approximately 16% are singletons. The source material was PBMCs from the stem cell graft donor, sampled from the stem cell graft. These receptors were obtained from a human donor who donated a stem cell graft to a child with acute myeloid leukemia.

This chain connects TRBV4-1 to TRBJ2-2, with D perhaps matching TRBD1 (5 bases). Trimming left V 4 bases short and J 2 bases short, with 8 bases between. Germline CDR1 reads MGHRA; CDR2 reads YSYEKL. The CDR3 has 14 residues. In nucleotides, the CDR3 is TGCGCCAGCAGCCGCGGACACAACACCGGGGAGCTGTTTTTT. Protein product: CASSRGHNTGELFF.

This clonotype came up many times. The chain recombines TRBV20-1 with TRBJ2-7; unclear D gene. CDR1 and CDR2 (germline): DFQATT, SNEGSKA (reference sequence). The V and J ends lost 4 bases and 2 bases respectively, with 6 bases between them. This CDR3 spans 11 amino acids. CDR3 in amino acids: CSANGPYEQYV. The CDR3 DNA reads as TGCAGTGCTAACGGACCCTACGAGCAGTACGTC.

This clonotype was counted a few times. The V and J genes are TRBV20-1 and TRBJ2-7; no reliable D call. Germline lookup yields CDR1 DFQATT and CDR2 SNEGSKA (reference sequence). Trimming left V 6 bases short and J 2 bases short, with 8 bases between. The CDR3 covers 11 residues. The CDR3 loop reads CSAIPTYEQYV. The CDR3 DNA sequence: TGCAGTGCCATCCCGACCTACGAGCAGTACGTC.

This chain links TRBV6-6 with TRBJ1-1; D is perhaps TRBD1 (6 bases). CDR1 MNHNY and CDR2 SVGAGI come from the germline V gene (reference sequence). V gave up 7 bases and J gave up 4 bases, with 13 bases separating them. CDR3 size: 13 residues. CDR3: CASIGGAGTEAFF. DNA for the CDR3: TGTGCCAGCATAGGGGGGGCAGGCACTGAAGCTTTCTTT.

This clonotype has a count of ten or more. The V gene is TRBV12-3 or TRBV12-4, the J gene TRBJ1-2; a possible D gene is TRBD1 (5 bases). The CDR3 runs to 15 residues. Trimming removed 0 bases from V and 6 bases from J, with 14 bases in between. The CDR3 spells CASSLAVRERNGYTF. The CDR3 bases are TGTGCCAGCAGTTTAGCGGTCAGGGAACGAAATGGCTACACCTTC.

The V call is TRBV7-6, the J call TRBJ2-2; 13 bases agree with TRBD2. Trimming at V came to 5 bases and at J to 4 bases, leaving 4 bases not matched to a gene. Germline V gene sequence: CDR1 SGHVS, CDR2 FNYEAQ. The CDR3 has 16 residues. The CDR3 reads CASSMTSGGPTGELFF. The CDR3 DNA reads as TGTGCCAGCAGCATGACTAGCGGGGGGCCCACCGGGGAGCTGTTTTTT. Looking up the rest from reference TRBV7-6 and TRBJ2-2 gives the full variable domain: GAGVSQSPRYKVTKRGQDVALRCDPISGHVSLYWYRQALGQGPEFLTYFNYEAQQDKSGLPNDRFSAERPEGSISTLTIQRTEQRDSAMYRCASSMTSGGPTGELFFGEGSRLTVL.

This clonotype was detected once. This chain links TRBV27 with TRBJ1-1; 7 positions agree with TRBD1. Germline trimming cut 2 bases from V and 7 bases from J; bases unmatched to any gene: 7. Germline CDR1 and CDR2: MNHEY and SMNVEV (reference sequence). The CDR3 contains 14 residues. CDR3 in DNA: TGTGCCAGCAGTTTAAGACAGGGAGGGATTGAAGCTTTCTTT. Translated, it gives CASSLRQGGIEAFF.

The rearrangement links TRBV5-1 to TRBJ2-5; D unresolved. The V end lost 4 bases, the J end lost 4 bases, and 17 bases lay between the germline ends. Germline CDR1 SGHRS, CDR2 YFSETQ. This CDR3 contains 15 residues. The CDR3 coding sequence is TGCGCCAGCAGCCTCTTTCCCTGGGCCGTAGAGACCCAGTACTTC. Translation: CASSLFPWAVETQYF.

In regard to this clonotype: This may be a read error, as it is one base from a much larger clone. The chain couples TRBV7-9 to TRBJ2-3; possibly TRBD1 or TRBD2 for D (5 bases each). With 5 bases removed from V and 1 base from J, the gap between germline ends came to 7 bases. CDR1 and CDR2 (germline): SEHNR, FQNEAQ (reference sequence). The CDR3 is 13 amino acids. CDR3: CASSPGRTDTQYF. The CDR3 DNA reads as TGTGCCAGCAGCCCGGGACGCACAGATACGCAGTATTTT.

This clonotype was recorded a few times. This chain joins TRBV7-3 and TRBJ1-1; weak D call: TRBD1 (6 bases). CDR3 size: 15 residues. Trimming shortened V by 4 bases and J by 4 bases, and 16 bases separated the two germline ends. The germline gives CDR1 SGHTA, CDR2 FQGTGA. Here the CDR3 reads CASSSIGGRGTEAFF. Here the CDR3 DNA reads TGTGCCAGCAGCTCTATCGGGGGCAGGGGCACTGAAGCTTTCTTT.

This clonotype was found many times. The V and J genes are TRBV20-1 and TRBJ2-2, with a possible D match to TRBD2 (6 bases). V was trimmed by 6 bases and J by 8 bases, leaving 16 bases between them. This CDR3 region has 13 residues. The germline V gene has CDR1 DFQATT and CDR2 SNEGSKA (reference sequence). CDR3 sequence (DNA): TGCAGTGCGGGTCGACTAGGGAGGGGGGAGCTGTTTTTT. The encoded protein is CSAGRLGRGELFF.

In its sample, this clonotype was seen a few times. The chain recombines TRBV7-3 with TRBJ2-1; 8 bases are shared with TRBD2. The CDR3 length is 19 residues. Germline V gives CDR1 SGHTA, CDR2 FQGTGA. With 1 base clipped from V and 0 bases from J, the junction kept 11 bases outside the gene matches. DNA of the CDR3: TGTGCCAGCAGCTTAAGGGGCGGGGGGCAGGCGAGCTCCTACAATGAGCAGTTCTTC. It is translated as CASSLRGGGQASSYNEQFF.

This clonotype was counted at least ten times. The rearrangement joins TRBV7-2 to TRBJ2-7; D is tentatively TRBD1 or TRBD2 (7 bases each). Trimming removed 4 bases from V and 3 bases from J, with 19 bases in between. There are 16 residues in the CDR3. Germline V CDR1 and CDR2: SGHTA, FQGNSA. The CDR3 nucleotides are TGTGCCAGCAGCTCCCAAGGGGGGGACAGTCTCTACGAGCAGTACTTC. Protein sequence: CASSSQGGDSLYEQYF.

This clonotype came up a few times. This chain connects TRBV10-3 to TRBJ2-3; the D is unclear. Between the trimmed V and J ends, which lost 6 bases and 6 bases, there was a span of 10 bases. The CDR3 consists of 12 residues. The germline gives CDR1 ENHRY, CDR2 SYGVKD. In DNA form, the CDR3 reads TGTGCCATCAGCACGCGATCCGATACGCAGTATTTT. Translating it yields CAISTRSDTQYF.

This clonotype was picked up many times. The V gene is TRBV7-9, the J gene TRBJ1-1, with TRBD1 as a possible D gene (6 bases). Germline V lookup: CDR1 SEHNR, CDR2 FQNEAQ (reference sequence). The ends were cut back, 6 bases at V and 0 bases at J, with 11 bases in the middle. CDR3 length: 14 amino acids. The CDR3: CASSSGTLNTEAFF. The CDR3 coding sequence is TGTGCCAGCAGTTCCGGGACATTGAACACTGAAGCTTTCTTT. The full variable domain, completed using reference TRBV7-9 and TRBJ1-1, is DTGVSQNPRHKITKRGQNVTFRCDPISEHNRLYWYRQTLGQGPEFLTYFQNEAQLEKSRLLSDRFSAERPKGSFSTLEIQRTEQGDSAMYLCASSSGTLNTEAFFGQGTRLTVV.

This clonotype has a handful of counts. The V call is TRBV9, the J call TRBJ2-2, with D tentatively TRBD1 (6 bases). Trimming removed 3 bases from V and 5 bases from J, with 14 bases in between. The CDR3 length is 15 residues. CDR1 is SGDLS and CDR2 is YYNGEE in the germline V gene. Here the CDR3 reads CASSGPGHKTGELFF. For the CDR3, the DNA is TGTGCCAGCAGCGGCCCGGGACATAAGACCGGGGAGCTGTTTTTT.

The chain is built from TRBV12-3 or TRBV12-4 and TRBJ2-1; TRBD1 is a possible D gene (6 bases). The V end was cut by 1 base, the J end by 4 bases, with 8 bases between. The CDR3 is 14 residues long. CDR3 residues: CASSLDGQYNEQFF. CDR3 nucleotide sequence: TGTGCCAGCAGTTTAGACGGACAGTACAATGAGCAGTTCTTC.

The rearrangement uses TRBV6-6 and TRBJ1-2; unclear D gene. The CDR3 length is 13 residues. Germline CDR1 and CDR2: MNHNY and SVGAGI (reference sequence). V lost 3 bases and J lost 5, with 10 bases in between. CDR3 nucleotides: TGTGCCAGCAGTTATGTCCGAGGGTATGGCTACACCTTC. This translates into CASSYVRGYGYTF.

This clonotype was found many times. V is TRBV12-3 or TRBV12-4 and J is TRBJ2-2; D is ambiguous. The CDR3 has 17 amino acids. V dropped 7 bases and J dropped 0 bases, with 18 bases sitting between them. As DNA, the CDR3 is TGTGCCAGCACAATGACAAAATCAATAACGAACACCGGGGAGCTGTTTTTT. Its protein is CASTMTKSITNTGELFF.

In its sample, this clonotype was seen many times. The chain is built from TRBV20-1 and TRBJ1-6; 11 positions match TRBD1. Germline V lookup: CDR1 DFQATT, CDR2 SNEGSKA (reference sequence). With 6 bases clipped from V and 5 bases from J, the junction kept 9 bases outside the gene matches. CDR3 size: 16 residues. DNA for the CDR3: TGCAGTGCCCGATCCGGGACAGGGGGGGATAATTCACCCCTCCACTTT. Translating gives CSARSGTGGDNSPLHF.